The 24 T cell receptor beta chains given below trace back to one sample, sequenced in a study of blood T cell repertoires in COVID-19. The table came from immunoSEQ multiplex PCR; TCRdb's copy has only in-frame clones and leaves some out. The sample has around 160,000 clones, 80% to 90% seen once. Sequenced: peripheral blood. Source of these receptors: a man aged 18 to 29 with COVID-19, enrolled during active disease.

The rearrangement joins TRBV28 to TRBJ1-6; D is uncertain. V was shortened by 5 bases and J by 5 bases, with 13 bases between the two germline ends. In germline, CDR1 is MDHEN, CDR2 SYDVKM. This CDR3 region has 15 residues. CDR3 residues: CASSPLVTDNSPLHF. The DNA of the CDR3 is TGTGCCAGCAGTCCTTTAGTTACCGATAATTCACCCCTCCACTTT.

The gene calls are TRBV29-1 and TRBJ2-5; 7 bases agree with TRBD1. V trimming: 7 bases; J trimming: 5 bases; junction bases outside the gene matches: 10. Germline V gene data show CDR1 as SQVTM and CDR2 as ANQGSEA. The CDR3 runs to 13 residues. In nucleotides, the CDR3 is TGCAGCGCCGTCCCAGGGGGACGGGAGACCCAGTACTTC. Its translation is CSAVPGGRETQYF.

This clone was observed at least ten times. The V call is TRBV19, the J call TRBJ1-2, with D uncertain. CDR3 length: 14 amino acids. V was cut by 2 bases and J by 7 bases, with 14 bases left in between. The germline gives CDR1 LNHDA, CDR2 SQIVND (reference sequence). The CDR3 region has the DNA TGTGCCAGTAGTATACAAGCAGGTCCGAGTGGCTACACCTTC. Protein product: CASSIQAGPSGYTF. Supplemented by reference TRBV19 and TRBJ1-2, the full variable domain reads DGGITQSPKYLFRKEGQNVTLSCEQNLNHDAMYWYRQDPGQGLRLIYYSQIVNDFQKGDIAEGYSVSREKKESFPLTVTSAQKNPTAFYLCASSIQAGPSGYTFGSGTRLTVV.

The gene calls are TRBV4-3 and TRBJ2-1, with 9 nucleotides matching TRBD1. From germline, CDR1 is LGHNA and CDR2 YSLEER. The junction had 12 bases not matched to a gene; V was cut back by 3 bases and J by 6 bases. The CDR3 covers 17 residues. CDR3 DNA sequence: TGCGCCAGCAGCCATCCCACCGGGACAGGGAACATCAATGAGCAGTTCTTC. Translation gives CASSHPTGTGNINEQFF.

The chain recombines TRBV3-1 (or the pseudogene TRBV3-2) with TRBJ1-6; D is unresolved. Trimming stripped 1 base from V and 4 bases from J, with 11 bases between. This CDR3 is 16 amino acids long. Germline V CDR1 and CDR2: LGHDT, YNNKEL (reference sequence). In DNA form, the CDR3 reads TGTGCCAGCAGCCAAGTACCAGGCCAATATAATTCACCCCTCCACTTT. Its translation is CASSQVPGQYNSPLHF.

The chain combines TRBV5-1 with TRBJ2-7; 8 nucleotides line up with TRBD1. The CDR3 covers 13 residues. Germline values: CDR1 SGHRS, CDR2 YFSETQ. With V trimmed by 4 bases and J by 6 bases, 6 bases remained unmatched. As DNA, the CDR3 is TGCGCCAGCAGCATCTTGACAGGGGTCGAGCAGTACTTC. It translates to CASSILTGVEQYF. Looking up the rest from reference TRBV5-1 and TRBJ2-7 gives the full variable domain: KAGVTQTPRYLIKTRGQQVTLSCSPISGHRSVSWYQQTPGQGLQFLFEYFSETQRNKGNFPGRFSGRQFSNSRSEMNVSTLELGDSALYLCASSILTGVEQYFGPGTRLTVT.

The J gene is TRBJ1-5, the V gene TRBV21-1; the D segment call TRBD1 is taken from the table without a DNA check. TRBV21-1 counts as a pseudogene. The CDR3 consists of 21 residues. CDR3 region: CASSRKEGLRDRGLGNQPQHF. The CDR3 DNA sequence: TGTGCCAGCAGCAGAAAAGAGGGACTCAGGGACAGGGGATTAGGAAATCAGCCCCAGCATTTT.

The V gene is TRBV4-3, the J gene TRBJ2-1, with TRBD2 identical over 8 bases. With 3 bases clipped from V and 1 base from J, the junction kept 5 bases outside the gene matches. The CDR3 runs 16 residues. The germline V gene encodes CDR1 LGHNA and CDR2 YSLEER. The CDR3, as DNA: TGCGCCAGCAGCCACGGGACGGGAGGGTCCTACAATGAGCAGTTCTTC. Translating gives CASSHGTGGSYNEQFF.

This chain joins TRBV5-6 and TRBJ2-7; TRBD1 agrees at 10 bases. The V gene's germline CDR1 is SGHDT and CDR2 YYEEEE. The CDR3 spans 14 residues. J lost 6 bases, V lost 2 bases, and 5 bases had no gene match. The CDR3 protein is CASSFVDRGLEQYF. CDR3 bases: TGTGCCAGCAGCTTCGTTGACAGGGGGCTCGAGCAGTACTTC.

The chain couples TRBV7-2 to TRBJ1-5; a weak D match, TRBD1 (5 bases). The CDR3 sequence is 19 residues long. Germline V CDR1 and CDR2: SGHTA, FQGNSA. The V end lost 2 bases, the J end lost 4 bases, and 24 bases lay between the germline ends. CDR3: CASSLRTTVSGRSNQPQHF. The CDR3 nucleotides read TGTGCCAGCAGCTTACGGACAACGGTGTCCGGGCGCTCAAATCAGCCCCAGCATTTT.

Written as DNA, the CDR3 is TGTGCCATCAAGGGACAGGGGACCACCTACGAGCAGTACTTC. Its protein is CAIKGQGTTYEQYF. The rearrangement joins TRBV10-3 to TRBJ2-7; TRBD1 agrees at 10 bases. This CDR3 contains 14 residues. V gave up 7 bases and J gave up 2 bases; unmatched junction bases: 5. Germline CDR1 reads ENHRY; CDR2 reads SYGVKD.

V gene TRBV4-3 combines with J gene TRBJ2-7; possibly TRBD2 for D (6 bases). The V gene lost 0 bases and the J gene lost 3 bases, with 12 bases spanning the gap. Germline V gene sequence: CDR1 LGHNA, CDR2 YSLEER. The CDR3 has 15 residues. CDR3 protein: CASSQERLALYEQYF. In nucleotides, the CDR3 is TGCGCCAGCAGCCAAGAGAGGCTAGCGCTCTACGAGCAGTACTTC.

This clone came up a few times. V is TRBV15 and J is TRBJ1-2; a weak D match, TRBD1 (6 bases). The CDR3 consists of 15 residues. With 0 bases removed from V and 6 bases from J, the gap between germline ends came to 14 bases. CDR1 and CDR2 from the germline V gene are LNHNV and YYDKDF (reference sequence). The CDR3 region is CATSRDVQGSHGYTF. DNA for the CDR3: TGTGCCACCAGCAGAGATGTACAGGGCTCCCATGGCTACACCTTC.

The CDR3 DNA reads as TGTGCCAGCAGTCGGACTAGCAGGACCGGGGAGCTGTTTTTT. Protein: CASSRTSRTGELFF. This chain joins TRBV7-2 and TRBJ2-2; 8 bases agree with TRBD2. The CDR3 contains 14 residues. The germline V gene encodes CDR1 SGHTA and CDR2 FQGNSA. J lost 5 bases, V lost 6 bases, and 5 bases had no gene match.

V and J are TRBV7-2 and TRBJ1-5; 7 nucleotides line up with TRBD1. In germline, CDR1 is SGHTA, CDR2 FQGNSA. The CDR3 is made up of 15 amino acids. Losses at the gene ends were 4 bases for V and 7 bases for J; bases not matched to a gene: 10. CDR3 nucleotides: TGTGCCAGCAGCTCCCATTACAGGGGAGAACAGCCCCAGCATTTT. Protein product: CASSSHYRGEQPQHF.

V and J are TRBV3-1 (or the pseudogene TRBV3-2) and TRBJ2-1; possibly TRBD2 for D (6 bases). Germline V gene lookup returns CDR1 LGHDT and CDR2 YNNKEL (reference sequence). The CDR3 is 14 residues long. The V end lost 3 bases, the J end lost 5 bases, and 11 bases lay between the germline ends. CDR3 DNA sequence: TGTGCCAGCAGCCAGACGGGAGATCACAATGAGCAGTTCTTC. Protein: CASSQTGDHNEQFF.

The chain recombines TRBV6-5 with TRBJ1-4; D call uncertain. Germline CDR1 reads MNHEY; CDR2 reads SVGAGI. With 7 bases removed from V and 0 bases from J, the gap between germline ends came to 12 bases. CDR3 length equals 15 residues. This CDR3 is CASKKWGATNEKLFF. Here the CDR3 DNA reads TGTGCCAGCAAGAAATGGGGAGCAACTAATGAAAAACTGTTTTTT.

CDR3 region: CASKASDNEQFF. DNA of the CDR3: TGTGCCAGCAAGGCTAGCGATAATGAGCAGTTCTTC. The chain employs TRBV28 and TRBJ2-1, with D possibly being TRBD2 (6 bases). Germline lookup yields CDR1 MDHEN and CDR2 SYDVKM. Trimming took 7 bases from V and 7 from J, leaving 11 bases between them. The CDR3 runs to 12 residues.

This clone occurred many times. The V call is TRBV7-2, the J call TRBJ2-1, with TRBD2 identical over 7 bases. This CDR3 is 15 amino acids long. The germline V gene has CDR1 SGHTA and CDR2 FQGNSA. The ends lost 1 base at V and 5 bases at J; junction bases unmatched: 5. DNA for the CDR3: TGTGCCAGCAGCTTAGGGTATGGGACTAACAATGAGCAGTTCTTC. This translates into CASSLGYGTNNEQFF.

This rearrangement joins TRBV13 to TRBJ2-7; 7 bases map to TRBD1. With V trimmed by 5 bases and J by 2 bases, 6 bases remained unmatched. CDR1 is PRHDT and CDR2 is FYEKMQ in the germline V gene (reference sequence). This CDR3 is built from 14 residues. CDR3 sequence: CASSLHRGTYEQYF. CDR3 coding DNA: TGTGCCAGCAGCCTACACAGGGGAACCTACGAGCAGTACTTC.

The rearrangement uses TRBV10-1 and TRBJ2-7; 9 bases line up with TRBD2. The CDR3 runs to 17 residues. Germline CDR1 and CDR2: WNHNN and SYGVQD (reference sequence). V shed 3 bases, J shed 4 bases, and the junction held 13 bases outside the gene matches. CDR3: CASSDHRPLAGAYEQYF. For the CDR3, the DNA is TGCGCCAGCAGTGATCATCGACCCTTAGCGGGAGCGTACGAGCAGTACTTC.

J is TRBJ1-5 and V is TRBV5-6; TRBD1 might be the D (5 bases). Germline V CDR1 and CDR2: SGHDT, YYEEEE. This CDR3 contains 13 residues. Trimming removed 2 bases from V and 6 bases from J, with 9 bases in between. In nucleotides, the CDR3 is TGTGCCAGCAGCTTCCAGGGATTTCAGCCCCAGCATTTT. Translating it yields CASSFQGFQPQHF.

The rearrangement joins TRBV12-5 to TRBJ1-2; D remains unclear. Germline V gene lookup returns CDR1 LGHNT and CDR2 FRNRAP. This CDR3 has 12 amino acids. V lost 4 bases and J 5 bases, leaving 8 bases between the germline ends. In DNA form, the CDR3 reads TGTGCTAGTGGTTATGGGAGATATGGCTACACCTTC. This codes for CASGYGRYGYTF. The full variable domain, in which reference TRBV12-5 and TRBJ1-2 provide the parts outside the CDR3, is DARVTQTPRHKVTEMGQEVTMRCQPILGHNTVFWYRQTMMQGLELLAYFRNRAPLDDSGMPKDRFSAEMPDATLATLKIQPSEPRDSAVYFCASGYGRYGYTFGSGTRLTVV.

This rearrangement joins TRBV28 to TRBJ1-5; TRBD1 agrees at 10 bases. Germline V gives CDR1 MDHEN, CDR2 SYDVKM. Trimming took 5 bases from V and 6 from J; bases not matched to a gene: 7. The CDR3 totals 15 residues. DNA of the CDR3: TGTGCCAGCAGTCTAGGGACAGGGGAGGGTCAGCCCCAGCATTTT. Protein sequence: CASSLGTGEGQPQHF.